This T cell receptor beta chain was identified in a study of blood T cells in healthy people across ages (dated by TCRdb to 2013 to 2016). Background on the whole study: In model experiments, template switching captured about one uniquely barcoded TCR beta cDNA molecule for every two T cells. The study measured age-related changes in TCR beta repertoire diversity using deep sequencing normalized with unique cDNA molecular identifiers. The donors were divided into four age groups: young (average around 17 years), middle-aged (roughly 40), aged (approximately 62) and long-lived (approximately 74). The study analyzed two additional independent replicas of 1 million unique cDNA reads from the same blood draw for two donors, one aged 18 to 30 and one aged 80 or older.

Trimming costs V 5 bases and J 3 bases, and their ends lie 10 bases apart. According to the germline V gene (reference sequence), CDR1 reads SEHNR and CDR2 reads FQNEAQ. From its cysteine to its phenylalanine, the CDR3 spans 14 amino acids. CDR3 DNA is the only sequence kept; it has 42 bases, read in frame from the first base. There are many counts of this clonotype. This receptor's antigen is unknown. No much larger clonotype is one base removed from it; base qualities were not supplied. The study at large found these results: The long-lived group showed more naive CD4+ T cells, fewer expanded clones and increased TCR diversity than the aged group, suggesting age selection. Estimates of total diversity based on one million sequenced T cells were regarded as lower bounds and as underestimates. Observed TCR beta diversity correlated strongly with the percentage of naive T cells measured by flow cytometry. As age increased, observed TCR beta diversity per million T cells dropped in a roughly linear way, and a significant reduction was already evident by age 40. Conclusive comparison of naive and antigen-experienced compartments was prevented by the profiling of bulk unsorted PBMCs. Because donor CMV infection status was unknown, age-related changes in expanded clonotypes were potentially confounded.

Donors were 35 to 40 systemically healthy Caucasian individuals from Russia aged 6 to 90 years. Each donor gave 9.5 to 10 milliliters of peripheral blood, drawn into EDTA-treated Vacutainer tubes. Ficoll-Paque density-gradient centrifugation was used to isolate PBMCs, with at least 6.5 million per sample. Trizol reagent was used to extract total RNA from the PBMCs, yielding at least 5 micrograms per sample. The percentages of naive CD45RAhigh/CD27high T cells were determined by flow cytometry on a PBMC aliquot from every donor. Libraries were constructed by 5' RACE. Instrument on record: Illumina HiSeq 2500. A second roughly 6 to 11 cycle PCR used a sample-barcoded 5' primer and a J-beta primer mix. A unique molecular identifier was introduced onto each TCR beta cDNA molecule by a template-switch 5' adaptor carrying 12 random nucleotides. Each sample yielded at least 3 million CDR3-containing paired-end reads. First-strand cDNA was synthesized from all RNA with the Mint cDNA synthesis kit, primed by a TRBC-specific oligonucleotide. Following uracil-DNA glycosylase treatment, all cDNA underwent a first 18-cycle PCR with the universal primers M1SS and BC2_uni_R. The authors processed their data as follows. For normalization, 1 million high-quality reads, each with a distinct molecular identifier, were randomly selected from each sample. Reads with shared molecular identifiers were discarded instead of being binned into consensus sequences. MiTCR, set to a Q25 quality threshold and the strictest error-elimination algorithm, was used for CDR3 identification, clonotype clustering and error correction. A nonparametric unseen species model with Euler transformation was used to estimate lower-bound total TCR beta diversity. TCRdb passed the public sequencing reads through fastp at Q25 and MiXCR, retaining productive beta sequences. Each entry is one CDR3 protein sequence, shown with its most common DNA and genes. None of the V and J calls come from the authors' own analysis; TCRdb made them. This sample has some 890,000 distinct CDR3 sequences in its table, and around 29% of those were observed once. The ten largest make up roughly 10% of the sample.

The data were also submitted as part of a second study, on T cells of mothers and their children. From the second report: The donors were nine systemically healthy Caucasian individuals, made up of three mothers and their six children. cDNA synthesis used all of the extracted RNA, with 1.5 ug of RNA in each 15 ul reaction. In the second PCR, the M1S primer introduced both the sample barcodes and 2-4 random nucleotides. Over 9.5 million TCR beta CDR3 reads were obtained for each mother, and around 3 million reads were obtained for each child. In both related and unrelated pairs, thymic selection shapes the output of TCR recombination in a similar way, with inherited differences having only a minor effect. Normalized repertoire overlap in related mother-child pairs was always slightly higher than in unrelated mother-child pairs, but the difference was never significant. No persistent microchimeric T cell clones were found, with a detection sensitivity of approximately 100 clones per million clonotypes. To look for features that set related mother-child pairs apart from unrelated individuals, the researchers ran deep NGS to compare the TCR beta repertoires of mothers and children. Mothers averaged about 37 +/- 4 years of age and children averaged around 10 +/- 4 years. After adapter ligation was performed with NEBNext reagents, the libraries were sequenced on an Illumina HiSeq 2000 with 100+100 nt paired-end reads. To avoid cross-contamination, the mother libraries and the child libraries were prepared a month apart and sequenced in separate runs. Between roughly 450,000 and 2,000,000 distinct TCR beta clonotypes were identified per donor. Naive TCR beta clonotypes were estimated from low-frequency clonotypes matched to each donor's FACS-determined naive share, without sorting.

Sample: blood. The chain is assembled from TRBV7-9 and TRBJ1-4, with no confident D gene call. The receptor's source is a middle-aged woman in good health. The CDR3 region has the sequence CASSDGGSNEKLFF. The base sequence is TGTGCCAGCAGCGATGGAGGGTCTAATGAAAAACTGTTTTTT.